Listed below are T cell receptor beta chains from one sample, sequenced in a study of shared clonotypes between healthy human individuals. Assay: immunoSEQ multiplex PCR; the TCRdb copy retains only in-frame clones and omits some. The table has 550,000 to 850,000 clones, over 55% seen once. The sample taken for sequencing was memory CD4+ T cells sorted from blood. The receptors were gathered from a woman aged 30 to 39 in good health. Each CDR3 is given with its conserved first and last residue. The D gene is left open where the match is weak. Size is omitted from some rows. Given values are once, few, many or a class for expanded clones.

abundance	v_gene	d_gene	j_gene	CDR3aa	CDR3nt
-	TRBV29-1	TRBD2	TRBJ2-1	CSVEKRAGNEQFF	TGCAGCGTTGAGAAGCGAGCGGGGAATGAGCAGTTCTTC
-	TRBV9	TRBD2	TRBJ2-2	CASKSSGALTGELFF	TGTGCCAGCAAGTCTAGCGGGGCGCTCACCGGGGAGCTGTTTTTT
-	TRBV18	-	TRBJ1-3	CASSPNFSPGITGGNTIYF	TGTGCCAGCTCACCAAACTTTAGTCCCGGGATTACCGGGGGAAACACCATATATTTT
-	TRBV21-1	-	TRBJ2-1	CASSKTYRLAVNEQFF	TGTGCCAGCAGCAAAACATATAGACTAGCAGTCAATGAGCAGTTCTTC
-	TRBV19	-	TRBJ2-1	CASSPQGTGLYNEQFF	TGTGCCAGTAGTCCCCAAGGGACTGGCCTATACAATGAGCAGTTCTTC
-	TRBV28	-	TRBJ2-3	CASRNPGSTDTQYF	TGTGCCAGCAGAAACCCAGGGTCCACAGATACGCAGTATTTT
-	TRBV28	TRBD1	TRBJ1-2	CASSPRDRGHRYYGYTF	TGTGCCAGCAGCCCCCGGGACAGGGGGCACCGTTACTATGGCTACACCTTC
once	TRBV7-3	-	TRBJ2-1	CASSPNVNHEQFF	TGTGCCAGCAGCCCCAACGTTAACCATGAGCAGTTCTTC
-	TRBV7-9	-	TRBJ2-5	CASSLRGGQRSETQYF	TGTGCCAGCAGCTTGCGTGGCGGGCAGCGCTCGGAGACCCAGTACTTC
-	TRBV30	-	TRBJ2-7	CAWSRTGYHEQYF	TGTGCCTGGAGTAGAACAGGGTACCACGAGCAGTACTTC
-	TRBV7-2	-	TRBJ1-5	CASSLRPGDQPQHF	TGTGCCAGCAGCTTACGGCCCGGGGATCAGCCCCAGCATTTT
few	TRBV5-1	-	TRBJ2-1	CASSLSSGSYNEQFF	TGCGCCAGCAGCTTATCCTCTGGCTCCTACAATGAGCAGTTCTTC
-	TRBV28	-	TRBJ2-2	CASRMGAGELFF	TGTGCCAGCAGGATGGGGGCCGGGGAGCTGTTTTTT
-	TRBV6-6	-	TRBJ1-2	CASKYRDNYGYTF	TGTGCCAGCAAGTACAGGGATAACTATGGCTACACCTTC
-	TRBV7-2	-	TRBJ1-5	CASSLTGGNQPQHF	TGTGCCAGCAGCCTTACCGGAGGCAATCAGCCCCAGCATTTT
-	TRBV15	-	TRBJ2-2	CATSRPYKKSWATGELFF	TGTGCCACCAGCAGACCATATAAGAAAAGCTGGGCCACCGGGGAGCTGTTTTTT
few	TRBV19	TRBD2	TRBJ2-7	CASSDVLAGVFEQYF	TGTGCCAGTAGTGATGTACTAGCGGGAGTCTTTGAGCAGTACTTC
-	TRBV19	-	TRBJ2-2	CASSNRAGELFF	TGTGCCAGTAGTAACAGGGCCGGGGAGCTGTTTTTT
few	TRBV27	-	TRBJ1-5	CASSFTGTSQPQHF	TGTGCCAGCAGTTTCACGGGGACGAGTCAGCCCCAGCATTTT
-	TRBV5-1	-	TRBJ2-6	CASSLVQGDPGANVLTF	TGCGCCAGCAGCTTGGTACAAGGGGACCCTGGGGCCAACGTCCTGACTTTC
few	TRBV5-1	-	TRBJ2-6	CASSPDRISGANVLTF	TGCGCCAGCAGTCCCGACAGGATATCTGGGGCCAACGTCCTGACTTTC
-	TRBV27	-	TRBJ2-5	CASSSAPATLETQYF	TGTGCCAGCAGTTCCGCGCCCGCGACCCTCGAGACCCAGTACTTC
-	TRBV6-5	-	TRBJ2-7	CASTRDFSSYEQYF	TGTGCCAGCACCCGGGACTTTTCATCCTACGAGCAGTACTTC
-	TRBV19	-	TRBJ2-3	CASRPRTTDTQYF	TGTGCCAGTAGGCCTAGGACCACAGATACGCAGTATTTT
-	TRBV7-6	-	TRBJ1-5	CASSRNSNQPQHF	TGTGCCAGCAGCCGTAATAGCAATCAGCCCCAGCATTTT
-	TRBV27	TRBD2	TRBJ2-3	CASSLISSGRDSTDTQYF	TGTGCCAGCAGTTTAATTTCTAGCGGGAGAGATAGCACAGATACGCAGTATTTT
-	TRBV28	-	TRBJ1-2	CASSYRTPTGGYTF	TGTGCCAGCAGTTACAGGACCCCGACGGGGGGCTACACCTTC
once	TRBV27	-	TRBJ1-2	CASSLQGAGGGGYTF	TGTGCCAGCAGTCTACAGGGAGCCGGGGGGGGTGGCTACACCTTC
-	TRBV5-4	-	TRBJ2-4	CASSSLAKNIQYF	TGTGCCAGCAGCTCTTTAGCCAAAAACATTCAGTACTTC
-	TRBV15	-	TRBJ1-1	CATSSETRTREAFF	TGTGCCACCAGCAGTGAGACTCGGACTCGTGAAGCTTTCTTT
-	TRBV10-3	-	TRBJ1-1	CAISDPRLSTEAFF	TGTGCCATCAGTGACCCCCGTCTGAGCACTGAAGCTTTCTTT
-	TRBV6-5	-	TRBJ2-2	CASSTHSSYTGELFF	TGTGCCAGCAGTACGCATTCGTCTTACACCGGGGAGCTGTTTTTT
-	TRBV5-1	TRBD1	TRBJ2-2	CASSWGQQAGELFF	TGCGCCAGCAGCTGGGGACAGCAGGCTGGGGAGCTGTTTTTT
-	TRBV2	-	TRBJ1-1	CASSEVVWTEAFF	TGTGCCAGCAGTGAGGTAGTTTGGACTGAAGCTTTCTTT
-	TRBV28	TRBD2	TRBJ2-1	CASGVGGAVSYNEQFF	TGTGCCAGCGGAGTCGGGGGGGCCGTCTCCTACAATGAGCAGTTCTTC
-	TRBV7-9	-	TRBJ2-1	CASSPRGWRDNEQFF	TGTGCCAGCAGTCCACGCGGATGGCGGGACAATGAGCAGTTCTTC
-	TRBV10-3	TRBD1	TRBJ1-2	CAISEEGRQGGGYTF	TGTGCCATCAGTGAGGAGGGGCGACAGGGCGGGGGCTACACCTTC
-	TRBV6-6	-	TRBJ2-5	CASSYIGESKTQYF	TGTGCCAGCAGTTACATCGGGGAGTCAAAGACCCAGTACTTC
-	TRBV10-2	-	TRBJ2-2	CASSVQGAITGELFF	TGCGCCAGCAGTGTTCAGGGAGCGATCACCGGGGAGCTGTTTTTT
-	TRBV19	TRBD1	TRBJ2-7	CASSVSGQDEQYF	TGTGCCAGTAGTGTTTCGGGACAGGACGAGCAGTACTTC
-	TRBV18	-	TRBJ1-5	CASSVGAGNQPQHF	TGTGCCAGCTCTGTAGGGGCGGGCAATCAGCCCCAGCATTTT
-	TRBV19	-	TRBJ1-1	CASSSGATWNTEAFF	TGTGCCAGTAGTTCAGGGGCAACGTGGAACACTGAAGCTTTCTTT
-	TRBV7-6	TRBD1	TRBJ2-4	CASSQDRASGIQYF	TGTGCCAGCAGCCAAGACAGGGCTTCGGGCATTCAGTACTTC
-	TRBV5-6	-	TRBJ2-7	CASYPLGQGPSGEQYF	TGTGCCAGCTACCCTCTGGGCCAGGGACCTTCGGGGGAGCAGTACTTC
once	TRBV10-3	TRBD2	TRBJ2-1	CAISGTSHSNEQFF	TGTGCCATCAGCGGGACTAGCCATTCCAATGAGCAGTTCTTC
-	TRBV25-1	-	TRBJ2-7	CASSDRLVSYEQYF	TGTGCCAGCAGTGACAGGCTGGTTTCCTACGAGCAGTACTTC
-	TRBV2	-	TRBJ2-1	CASSEAGFNEQFF	TGTGCCAGCAGTGAAGCAGGGTTCAATGAGCAGTTCTTC
-	TRBV28	TRBD2	TRBJ2-3	CASSESPTSGAADTQYF	TGTGCCAGCAGTGAATCCCCGACTAGCGGGGCCGCAGATACGCAGTATTTT
-	TRBV28	TRBD2	TRBJ2-7	CASSFGGRNYEQYF	TGTGCCAGCAGTTTTGGCGGGAGAAACTACGAGCAGTACTTC
-	TRBV19	-	TRBJ2-3	CASSKERHGTDTQYF	TGTGCCAGCAGTAAAGAACGGCACGGGACAGATACGCAGTATTTT
-	TRBV4-1	TRBD2	TRBJ2-7	CATRVASSGSYEQYF	TGCGCCACCCGAGTCGCGTCGAGCGGGAGTTACGAGCAGTACTTC
-	TRBV4-2	TRBD2	TRBJ2-7	CASSRFGTSAGNEQYF	TGTGCCAGCAGCCGCTTTGGGACTAGCGCAGGAAACGAGCAGTACTTC
-	TRBV18	-	TRBJ2-7	CASSTSLGSYEQYF	TGTGCCAGCTCAACTAGCCTCGGGTCCTACGAGCAGTACTTC
-	TRBV27	-	TRBJ2-3	CASSLNPAESTDTQYF	TGTGCCAGCAGTTTAAATCCGGCGGAAAGCACAGATACGCAGTATTTT
-	TRBV28	-	TRBJ1-5	CASSSYSNQPQHF	TGTGCCAGCAGTTCCTATAGCAATCAGCCCCAGCATTTT
few	TRBV6-1	-	TRBJ1-3	CASSTRTRSGNTIYF	TGTGCCAGCAGTACCAGGACCCGCTCTGGAAACACCATATATTTT
-	TRBV11-2	TRBD1	TRBJ1-2	CASSLYDRAVDGYTF	TGTGCCAGCAGCTTATATGACAGGGCAGTCGATGGCTACACCTTC
-	TRBV29-1	TRBD2	TRBJ2-7	CSVVGAAGAYEQYF	TGCAGCGTTGTGGGCGCGGCGGGAGCCTACGAGCAGTACTTC
once	TRBV5-1	-	TRBJ2-2	CASSLGATGTGELFF	TGCGCCAGCAGCCTAGGGGCGACGGGCACCGGGGAGCTGTTTTTT